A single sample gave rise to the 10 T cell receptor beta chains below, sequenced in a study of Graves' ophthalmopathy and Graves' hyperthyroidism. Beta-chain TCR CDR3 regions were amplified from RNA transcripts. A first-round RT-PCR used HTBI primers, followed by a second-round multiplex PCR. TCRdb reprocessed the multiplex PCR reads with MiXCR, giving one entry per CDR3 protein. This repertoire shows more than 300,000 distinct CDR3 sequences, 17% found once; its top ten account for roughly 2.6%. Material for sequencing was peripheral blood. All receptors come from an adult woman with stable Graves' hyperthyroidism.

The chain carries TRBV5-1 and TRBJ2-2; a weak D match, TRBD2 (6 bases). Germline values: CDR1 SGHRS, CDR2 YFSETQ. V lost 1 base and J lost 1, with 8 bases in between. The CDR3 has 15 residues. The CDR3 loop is CASSLCGENTGELFF. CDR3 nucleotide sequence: TGCGCCAGCAGCTTGTGCGGGGAGAACACCGGGGAGCTGTTTTTT.

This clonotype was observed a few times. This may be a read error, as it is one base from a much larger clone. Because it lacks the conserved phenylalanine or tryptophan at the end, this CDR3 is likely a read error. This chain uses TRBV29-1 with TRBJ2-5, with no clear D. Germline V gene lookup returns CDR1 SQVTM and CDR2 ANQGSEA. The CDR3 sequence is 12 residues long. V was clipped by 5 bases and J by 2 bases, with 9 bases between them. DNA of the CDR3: TGCAGCGTTCTCAGTGATCAAGAGACCCAGTACTCC. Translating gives CSVLSDQETQYS.

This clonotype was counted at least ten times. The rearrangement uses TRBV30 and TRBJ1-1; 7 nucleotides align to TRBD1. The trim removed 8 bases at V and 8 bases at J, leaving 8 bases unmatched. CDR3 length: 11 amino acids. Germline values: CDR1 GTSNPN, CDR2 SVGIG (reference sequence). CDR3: CATDRVWEAFF. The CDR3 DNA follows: TGTGCCACAGACAGGGTTTGGGAAGCTTTCTTT.

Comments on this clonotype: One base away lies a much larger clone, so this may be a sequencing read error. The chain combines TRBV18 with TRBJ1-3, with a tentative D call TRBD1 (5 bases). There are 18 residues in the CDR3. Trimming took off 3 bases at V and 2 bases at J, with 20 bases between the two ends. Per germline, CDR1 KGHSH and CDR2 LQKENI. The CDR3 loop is CASSPDVDVGAAGNTIYF. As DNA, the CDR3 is TGTGCCAGCTCACCGGATGTGGACGTAGGGGCAGCTGGAAACACCATATATTTT.

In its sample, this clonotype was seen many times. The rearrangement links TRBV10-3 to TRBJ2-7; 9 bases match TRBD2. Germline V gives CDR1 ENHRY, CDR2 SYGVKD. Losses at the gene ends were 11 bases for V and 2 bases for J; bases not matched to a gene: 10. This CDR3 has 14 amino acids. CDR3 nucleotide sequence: TGTGCCGTGCAAGCGGGAGGCCTTCCCTACGAGCAGTACTTC. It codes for CAVQAGGLPYEQYF.

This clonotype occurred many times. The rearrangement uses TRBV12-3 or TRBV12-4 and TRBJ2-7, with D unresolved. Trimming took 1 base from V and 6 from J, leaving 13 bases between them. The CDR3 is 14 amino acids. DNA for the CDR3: TGTGCCAGCAGTTTAGTCGATAGTCTGTGCGAGCAGTACTTC. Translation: CASSLVDSLCEQYF.

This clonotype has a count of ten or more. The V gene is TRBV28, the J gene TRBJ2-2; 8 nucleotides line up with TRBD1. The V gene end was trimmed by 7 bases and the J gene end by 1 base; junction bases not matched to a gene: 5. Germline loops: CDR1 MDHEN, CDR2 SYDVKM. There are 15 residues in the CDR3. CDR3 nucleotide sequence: TGTGCCAGCACCCCCGGGACAGGGAACACCGGGGAGCTGTTTTTT. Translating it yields CASTPGTGNTGELFF.

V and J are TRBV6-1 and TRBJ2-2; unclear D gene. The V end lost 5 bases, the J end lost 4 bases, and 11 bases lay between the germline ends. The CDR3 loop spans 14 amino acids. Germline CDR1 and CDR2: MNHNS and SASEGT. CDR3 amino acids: CASSPQESTGELFF. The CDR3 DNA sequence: TGTGCCAGCAGTCCCCAGGAGAGCACCGGGGAGCTGTTTTTT.

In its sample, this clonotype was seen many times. CDR3: CASSLGGRTSSYEQYF. Written as DNA, the CDR3 is TGTGCCAGCAGCTTAGGAGGGAGGACTAGCTCCTACGAGCAGTACTTC. The chain links TRBV11-1 to TRBJ2-7, with TRBD2 matching 7 bases. The trim removed 1 base at V and 0 bases at J, leaving 6 bases unmatched. CDR1 and CDR2 (germline): SGHAT, FQDESV (reference sequence). CDR3 length: 16 amino acids.

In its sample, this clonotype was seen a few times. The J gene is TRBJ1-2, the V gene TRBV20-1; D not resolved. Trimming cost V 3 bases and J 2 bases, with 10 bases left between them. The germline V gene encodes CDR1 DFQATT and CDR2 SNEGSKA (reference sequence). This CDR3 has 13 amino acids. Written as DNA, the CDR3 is TGCAGTGCTAGGGTGGTACAGAACTATGGCTACACCTTC. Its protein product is CSARVVQNYGYTF.